The sequence of this TCR beta chain was determined in a study of monozygotic twins with inflammatory bowel disease. Whole-study findings and limits: T cell subtypes that differed could not be told apart. The results supported no single strong signal or clonotype associated with IBD.

Across eight separate reactions for each sample, cDNA was made. Two nested PCRs, roughly 17 and 9 cycles, amplified TCRalpha and TCRbeta cDNA. TCRdb reprocessed the 5' RACE reads; each CDR3 protein has one entry and no DNA is given. The sample's table shows about 350,000 distinct CDR3 sequences. CDR1 and CDR2 from the germline V gene are SQVTM and ANQGSEA. The CDR3 covers 14 residues. About this clonotype itself: The target antigen is unknown.

This clonotype was sampled from a human donor with ulcerative colitis or Crohn's disease, or a healthy co-twin of an affected twin (not recorded which). Sequencing input: blood. J is TRBJ1-2 and V is TRBV29-1; the TCRdb D gene call, TRBD1, has no DNA to confirm it. CDR3 residues: CSGQQGSGNYDYTF.